This T cell receptor (beta chain) was identified during a study of blood T cell repertoires in COVID-19 (TCRdb year 2020). Turning to the overall study: Samples from collaborators originated in the United States, Italy and Spain and spanned both the acute and convalescent phases of COVID-19. The prospective study material was composed of cDNA or gDNA derived from T cells, B-cell-depleted T cells, or PBMCs. Subjects who had been exposed to COVID-19, were actively infected with it, or had recovered from it provided the deeply sampled blood TCRbeta repertoires that made up the dataset. The repertoires were released in a freely available public database intended as a resource for research on the immune response to SARS-CoV-2. The samples were drawn from two sources: the first 160 participants of the ongoing ImmuneRACE study, and 1,000 to 1,500 subjects contributed by 6 global collaborators. The sample metadata nearly always contained a de-identified subject ID, COVID-19 status, age in years and sex. HLA class I and class II types, where available, came from metadata supplied by the sample provider rather than from assay-based typing. General conclusions and limits of the study: Clinical and demographic metadata were provided uncurated, with the amount varying by source and participant.

The CDR1 and CDR2 encoded by the germline V gene (reference sequence) are LNHDA and SQIVND. Spanning cysteine to phenylalanine, the CDR3 consists of 14 amino acids. Only the CDR3 region is kept as DNA, spanning 42 bases read in frame from base 1. Trimming costs V 5 bases and J 2 bases, and their ends lie 10 bases apart. Collaborating institutions collected whole blood in K2EDTA tubes following their own protocols. Collaborator samples were shipped for TCRbeta analysis as frozen whole blood, isolated PBMCs, or DNA extracted from either sample type. As for this clone: What this receptor recognizes is not known. The record has no base qualities; no much larger clone is one base away.

TCRbeta CDR3 regions were amplified from genomic DNA using the immunoSEQ Assay, a bias-controlled multiplex PCR. The study's processing was this. Nucleated cell counts per sample were estimated from amplification of reference gene primers within the assay. To quantify the absolute abundance of each unique TCRbeta CDR3 rearrangement, sequence reads were collapsed and filtered. Productive Simpson clonality was computed per sample as the square root of Simpson's diversity index over productive rearrangements. In TCRdb, the immuneACCESS table is reduced to in-frame sequences with V and J assigned. These tables do not hold every clone; where another copy was compared, an unresolved V gene accounts for under half, and the others remain unexplained. The DNA gave D and trimming, while V, J and clone size come from that table. In this sample the table shows about 72,000 clones, roughly 80% of which occur a single time. Over 15% of the sample is held by the ten biggest clonotypes.

Sequenced input: peripheral blood. The receptor was isolated from a human donor in a cohort sampled during active COVID-19. This chain is built from TRBV19 and TRBJ1-5; the D region possibly corresponds to TRBD1 (5 bases align). The DNA sequence is TGTGCCAGTAGTTTCCAACAGGGCAATCAGCCCCAGCATTTT. Its protein is CASSFQQGNQPQHF.